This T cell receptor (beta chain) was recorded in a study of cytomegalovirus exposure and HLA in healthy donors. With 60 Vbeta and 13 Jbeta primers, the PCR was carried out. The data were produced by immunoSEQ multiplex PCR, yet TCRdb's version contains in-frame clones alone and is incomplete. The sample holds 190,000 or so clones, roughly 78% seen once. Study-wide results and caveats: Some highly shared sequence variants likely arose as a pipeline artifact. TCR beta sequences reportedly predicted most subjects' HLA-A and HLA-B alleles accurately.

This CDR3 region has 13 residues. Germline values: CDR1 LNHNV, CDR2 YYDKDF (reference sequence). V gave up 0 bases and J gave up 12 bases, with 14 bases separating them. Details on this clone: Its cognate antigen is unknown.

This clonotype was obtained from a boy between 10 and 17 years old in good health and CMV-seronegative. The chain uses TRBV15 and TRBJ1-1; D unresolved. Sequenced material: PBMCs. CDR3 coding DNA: TGTGCCACCAGCAGAGATTTGGGCAGAAAATCTTTCTTT. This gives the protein CATSRDLGRKSFF.